There are a few counts of the clone carrying this TCR beta chain. The antigen remains unidentified. This CDR3 region has 12 residues. Germline V gives CDR1 SEHNR, CDR2 FQNEAQ (reference sequence). The V gene lost 3 bases and the J gene lost 10 bases, with 10 bases spanning the gap. These data belong to a study of beta chain features in type 1 diabetes. It was one heparinised blood draw, averaging around 120 mL, that each donor gave. A sort by CD45RO/CCR7/CD25/CD127/CD95/CD27 yielded CD4+ naive, central memory, regulatory and stem cell-like memory cells. The entirety of the isolated RNA underwent reverse transcription, so expressed TCRB transcripts were sequenced. Generated by immunoSEQ multiplex PCR, the TCRdb table keeps only in-frame clones and is missing some. The data hold about 360,000 clones, with over 9.5% observed a single time. Findings and caveats of the study: Any HLA effect on TCRB rearrangement was left unresolved by small sub-analyses. Within the patient group, naive, central memory and Treg TCRB repertoires appeared more similar to each other than within healthy donors.

This chain connects TRBV7-9 to TRBJ2-1; D remains ambiguous. Sequencing input: naive CD4+ T cells from blood. The sequence was collected from a man between 18 and 29 years old in good health. The CDR3 protein is CASSFTVIEQFF. The CDR3 DNA is TGTGCCAGCAGCTTTACGGTCATAGAGCAGTTCTTC.